This TCR beta chain comes out of a study of blood T cell repertoires in COVID-19. Study-level background: COVID-19 samples from acute and convalescent phases originated in the United States, Italy and Spain. Sources were T cells, B-cell-depleted T cells, or PBMCs; the material itself was cDNA or gDNA.

V shed 1 base and J shed 2 bases, with 11 bases lying between them. CDR3 length: 16 residues. Germline CDR1 SGHNT, CDR2 YENEEA. Per the study methods: The assay estimated nucleated cells by amplifying reference gene primers. Data came from immunoSEQ multiplex PCR; TCRdb stores just in-frame clones and leaves some out. The DNA was the basis for D and trimming; V, J and clone size are from that table. The sample includes nearly 90,000 clones, approximately 88% of them seen just once. The chain links TRBV11-3 to TRBJ2-2, with D possibly matching TRBD1 (6 bases). This TCR was recovered from a man older than 75 with acute or convalescent COVID-19. Specimen: peripheral blood. CDR3 sequence (DNA): TGTGCCAGCAGCTTAGGTAGCAGGGGAAACACCGGGGAGCTGTTTTTT. Its protein is CASSLGSRGNTGELFF. Filled out from reference TRBV11-3 and TRBJ2-2, the complete variable domain reads EAGVVQSPRYKIIEKKQPVAFWCNPISGHNTLYWYLQNLGQGPELLIRYENEEAVDDSQLPKDRFSAERLKGVDSTLKIQPAELGDSAVYLCASSLGSRGNTGELFFGEGSRLTVL.